A selection of T cell receptor beta chains follows, all from one sample in a study of neurological immune-mediated disorders. TCRdb passed the 5' RACE reads through MiXCR, listing each CDR3 protein once. The repertoire has tens of thousands of distinct CDR3 sequences, roughly 14% of them found once; the top ten carry 6.8%. Sequencing was performed on PBMCs. These receptors all come from a woman aged 45-65 years in good health. Both conserved end residues are part of each CDR3. Each record gives: D gene, clone size, CDR3 length, V gene, J gene, CDR3 protein, CDR3 DNA. The D gene is left open where the match is weak. Clone sizes are given selectively: once, few, many, or a class where the clone is expanded.

D: TRBD2
size: many
length: 17
V: TRBV6-5
J: TRBJ2-1
CDR3: CASSYSGLAGVYNEQFF
DNA: TGTGCCAGCAGTTACTCCGGGCTAGCGGGAGTTTACAATGAGCAGTTCTTC

D: TRBD2
size: NA
length: 15
V: TRBV19
J: TRBJ2-7
CDR3: CASSMGGNVPYEQYF
DNA: TGTGCCAGTAGTATGGGGGGGAATGTCCCCTACGAGCAGTACTTC

D: NA
size: few
length: 13
V: TRBV7-2
J: TRBJ1-5
CDR3: CASSLFSNQPQHF
DNA: TGTGCCAGCAGCTTGTTTAGCAATCAGCCCCAGCATTTT

D: TRBD1
size: many
length: 14
V: TRBV5-5
J: TRBJ1-1
CDR3: CASSRGTGDTEAFF
DNA: TGTGCCAGCAGCAGGGGAACAGGGGACACTGAAGCTTTCTTT

D: NA
size: many
length: 15
V: TRBV5-1
J: TRBJ2-1
CDR3: CASSPEAYSYNEQFF
DNA: TGCGCCAGCAGCCCGGAAGCGTACTCCTACAATGAGCAGTTCTTC

D: TRBD2
size: many
length: 15
V: TRBV5-1
J: TRBJ2-1
CDR3: CASSLVLAGIDEQFF
DNA: TGCGCCAGCAGCTTGGTACTAGCGGGAATCGATGAGCAGTTCTTC

D: NA
size: many
length: 14
V: TRBV7-2
J: TRBJ2-7
CDR3: CASSLWGAPYEQYF
DNA: TGCGCCAGCAGCTTGTGGGGGGCCCCTTACGAGCAGTACTTC

D: NA
size: many
length: 13
V: TRBV12-3/TRBV12-4
J: TRBJ2-1
CDR3: CASSQTGVREQFF
DNA: TGTGCCAGCAGCCAGACGGGGGTACGTGAGCAGTTCTTC

D: TRBD1
size: many
length: 15
V: TRBV7-9
J: TRBJ1-3
CDR3: CASSPGQSSGNTIYF
DNA: TGTGCCAGCAGCCCGGGACAGAGCTCTGGAAACACCATATATTTT

D: NA
size: many
length: 14
V: TRBV29-1
J: TRBJ2-1
CDR3: CSAAIGGSYNEQFF
DNA: TGCAGCGCCGCAATCGGGGGCTCCTACAATGAGCAGTTCTTC

D: NA
size: many
length: 15
V: TRBV29-1
J: TRBJ2-3
CDR3: CSVGGAGGSTDTQYF
DNA: TGCAGCGTTGGGGGAGCGGGCGGTAGCACAGATACGCAGTATTTT

D: TRBD1
size: many
length: 16
V: TRBV7-2
J: TRBJ2-7
CDR3: CASSLAGSVRGLEQYF
DNA: TGTGCCAGCAGCTTAGCTGGCAGTGTCAGGGGGCTCGAGCAGTACTTC

D: NA
size: few
length: 17
V: TRBV19
J: TRBJ2-1
CDR3: CASSISGSTSSYNEQFF
DNA: TGTGCCAGTAGTATTTCCGGGAGTACCAGCTCCTACAATGAGCAGTTCTTC

D: NA
size: few
length: 13
V: TRBV18
J: TRBJ2-7
CDR3: CASSPQGSYEQYF
DNA: TGTGCCAGCTCACCACAGGGCTCCTACGAGCAGTACTTC

D: NA
size: many
length: 15
V: TRBV5-1
J: TRBJ2-1
CDR3: CASSLGGGTYNEQFF
DNA: TGCGCCAGCAGCTTGGGAGGAGGTACCTACAATGAGCAGTTCTTC

D: NA
size: many
length: 12
V: TRBV7-9
J: TRBJ1-2
CDR3: CASSLTSYGYTF
DNA: TGTGCCAGCAGCTTAACCAGCTATGGCTACACCTTC

D: NA
size: many
length: 14
V: TRBV6-6
J: TRBJ1-6
CDR3: CAITMDKYNSPLHF
DNA: TGTGCCATTACAATGGACAAGTATAATTCACCCCTCCACTTT

D: TRBD1
size: many
length: 14
V: TRBV20-1
J: TRBJ1-2
CDR3: CSARGQGGDYGYTF
DNA: TGCAGTGCTAGAGGACAGGGGGGGGACTATGGCTACACCTTC

D: TRBD1
size: NA
length: 24
V: TRBV12-3/TRBV12-4
J: TRBJ1-2
CDR3: CASSLASVLILGTGGGKLNYGYTF
DNA: TGTGCCAGCAGTTTAGCTTCTGTCTTGATCCTCGGGACAGGGGGCGGAAAGCTAAACTATGGCTACACCTTC

D: NA
size: many
length: 15
V: TRBV4-1
J: TRBJ1-4
CDR3: CASSQEVGADEKLFF
DNA: TGCGCCAGCAGCCAAGAGGTGGGGGCAGATGAAAAACTGTTTTTT

D: NA
size: many
length: 13
V: TRBV12-3/TRBV12-4
J: TRBJ2-2
CDR3: CAGGGPNTGELFF
DNA: TGTGCCGGGGGGGGCCCCAACACCGGGGAGCTGTTTTTT

D: NA
size: few
length: 15
V: TRBV20-1
J: TRBJ1-1
CDR3: CSAISPSGGGTEAFF
DNA: TGCAGTGCCATAAGTCCCTCGGGAGGAGGGACTGAAGCTTTCTTT

D: NA
size: few
length: 16
V: TRBV6-6
J: TRBJ1-6
CDR3: CASSYNAGSYNSPLHF
DNA: TGTGCCAGCAGTTACAATGCTGGCTCCTATAATTCACCCCTCCACTTT

D: TRBD2
size: many
length: 15
V: TRBV18
J: TRBJ2-7
CDR3: CASSPGLAENYEQYF
DNA: TGTGCCAGCTCACCCGGACTAGCGGAAAACTACGAGCAGTACTTC

D: TRBD1
size: many
length: 15
V: TRBV12-3/TRBV12-4
J: TRBJ2-2
CDR3: CASSSGDRGTGELFF
DNA: TGTGCCAGCAGTTCAGGGGACAGGGGAACCGGGGAGCTGTTTTTT

D: NA
size: many
length: 12
V: TRBV29-1
J: TRBJ2-4
CDR3: CSSFGAKNIQYF
DNA: TGCAGCTCATTCGGGGCCAAAAACATTCAGTACTTC

D: TRBD2
size: many
length: 14
V: TRBV20-1
J: TRBJ2-1
CDR3: CSARVAGVLNEQFF
DNA: TGCAGTGCTAGAGTAGCGGGAGTCCTTAATGAGCAGTTCTTC

D: NA
size: many
length: 13
V: TRBV28
J: TRBJ2-6
CDR3: CASSFPGANVLTF
DNA: TGTGCCAGCAGTTTTCCTGGGGCCAACGTCCTGACTTTC

D: TRBD2
size: many
length: 21
V: TRBV7-9
J: TRBJ2-1
CDR3: CASSFKPILLAGGLSGNEQFF
DNA: TGTGCCAGCAGCTTCAAACCAATCCTACTAGCGGGAGGGCTATCGGGCAATGAGCAGTTCTTC

D: NA
size: medium-sized
length: 16
V: TRBV10-3
J: TRBJ2-5
CDR3: CAISASSSLLSETQYF
DNA: TGTGCCATCAGTGCGTCTAGCTCCCTTCTTTCGGAGACCCAGTACTTC

D: TRBD2
size: many
length: 15
V: TRBV7-9
J: TRBJ2-7
CDR3: CASSLGAGGPNEQYF
DNA: TGTGCCAGCAGCCTGGGGGCGGGAGGGCCCAACGAGCAGTACTTC

D: NA
size: many
length: 13
V: TRBV20-1
J: TRBJ1-2
CDR3: CSAPDLGGYGYTF
DNA: TGCAGTGCCCCTGATTTGGGCGGCTATGGCTACACCTTC

D: NA
size: many
length: 15
V: TRBV5-1
J: TRBJ2-7
CDR3: CASSLGPGGAYEQYF
DNA: TGCGCCAGCAGCTTGGGGCCCGGGGGCGCCTACGAGCAGTACTTC

D: NA
size: NA
length: 16
V: TRBV7-2
J: TRBJ1-2
CDR3: CASSSPTGEGAGGHTF
DNA: TGTGCCAGCAGCTCACCGACTGGGGAGGGCGCAGGTGGCCACACCTTC

D: NA
size: many
length: 13
V: TRBV7-2
J: TRBJ2-3
CDR3: CASSRTPQDTQYF
DNA: TGTGCCAGCAGTCGTACTCCCCAGGATACGCAGTATTTT

D: TRBD2
size: many
length: 15
V: TRBV6-5
J: TRBJ2-5
CDR3: CASSYKGLVEETQYF
DNA: TGTGCCAGCAGTTACAAAGGACTAGTGGAAGAGACCCAGTACTTC

D: TRBD1
size: many
length: 14
V: TRBV15
J: TRBJ1-1
CDR3: CATSRDSSGGHAFF
DNA: TGTGCCACCAGCAGAGATTCTTCAGGGGGGCACGCTTTCTTT

D: NA
size: many
length: 15
V: TRBV24-1
J: TRBJ2-7
CDR3: CATSDSDGQVYEQYF
DNA: TGTGCCACCAGTGATTCGGACGGCCAAGTCTACGAGCAGTACTTC

D: NA
size: many
length: 14
V: TRBV20-1
J: TRBJ2-5
CDR3: CSARDGRNQETQYF
DNA: TGCAGTGCTAGAGATGGGAGGAACCAAGAGACCCAGTACTTC

D: NA
size: NA
length: 10
V: TRBV20-1
J: TRBJ1-2
CDR3: CSALEDGYTF
DNA: TGCAGTGCCCTCGAGGATGGCTACACCTTC

D: NA
size: many
length: 15
V: TRBV5-1
J: TRBJ2-2
CDR3: CASSLVRVTAGELFF
DNA: TGCGCCAGCAGCCTGGTCCGGGTCACAGCCGGGGAGCTGTTTTTT

D: NA
size: many
length: 14
V: TRBV7-8
J: TRBJ2-2
CDR3: CASSLIRFAGELFF
DNA: TGTGCCAGCAGCTTAATCCGATTCGCCGGGGAGCTGTTTTTT

D: NA
size: many
length: 15
V: TRBV5-1
J: TRBJ2-2
CDR3: CASSLASGVTGELFF
DNA: TGCGCCAGCAGCTTGGCGTCGGGAGTCACCGGGGAGCTGTTTTTT

D: NA
size: NA
length: 11
V: TRBV28
J: TRBJ1-1
CDR3: CASRLNTEAFF
DNA: TGTGCCAGCAGATTGAACACTGAAGCTTTCTTT

D: NA
size: NA
length: 14
V: TRBV30
J: TRBJ2-7
CDR3: CAWRGRKGNREQYF
DNA: TGTGCCTGGAGGGGGAGAAAAGGTAATAGGGAGCAGTACTTC

D: NA
size: many
length: 15
V: TRBV9
J: TRBJ1-4
CDR3: CASSPRGAPNEKLFF
DNA: TGTGCCAGCAGCCCCCGGGGGGCCCCAAATGAAAAACTGTTTTTT

D: NA
size: many
length: 16
V: TRBV5-6
J: TRBJ2-7
CDR3: CASSFPTELSSYEQYF
DNA: TGTGCCAGCAGCTTCCCGACTGAATTGAGCTCCTACGAGCAGTACTTC

D: NA
size: few
length: 12
V: TRBV6-5
J: TRBJ1-1
CDR3: CASGLLNTEAFF
DNA: TGTGCCAGCGGACTACTTAACACTGAAGCTTTCTTT

D: TRBD2
size: many
length: 13
V: TRBV20-1
J: TRBJ2-3
CDR3: CSASPSGADTQYF
DNA: TGCAGTGCTAGTCCGAGCGGGGCGGATACGCAGTATTTT

D: TRBD2
size: many
length: 17
V: TRBV7-2
J: TRBJ2-4
CDR3: CASSFTSGRGLKNIQYF
DNA: TGTGCCAGCAGCTTCACTAGCGGGAGGGGATTAAAAAACATTCAGTACTTC

D: NA
size: NA
length: 17
V: TRBV27
J: TRBJ2-6
CDR3: CASRGAGAVSGANVLTF
DNA: TGTGCCAGCAGGGGGGCAGGGGCGGTTTCTGGGGCCAACGTCCTGACTTTC

D: NA
size: many
length: 12
V: TRBV12-3/TRBV12-4
J: TRBJ2-3
CDR3: CASSWGLDTQYF
DNA: TGTGCCAGCAGTTGGGGTTTAGATACGCAGTATTTT

D: NA
size: many
length: 12
V: TRBV24-1
J: TRBJ1-5
CDR3: CATSSGLLPQHF
DNA: TGTGCCACCAGTTCTGGCCTACTGCCCCAGCATTTT

D: NA
size: many
length: 14
V: TRBV7-9
J: TRBJ1-1
CDR3: CASSPEGMNTEAFF
DNA: TGTGCCAGCAGCCCGGAGGGGATGAACACTGAAGCTTTCTTT